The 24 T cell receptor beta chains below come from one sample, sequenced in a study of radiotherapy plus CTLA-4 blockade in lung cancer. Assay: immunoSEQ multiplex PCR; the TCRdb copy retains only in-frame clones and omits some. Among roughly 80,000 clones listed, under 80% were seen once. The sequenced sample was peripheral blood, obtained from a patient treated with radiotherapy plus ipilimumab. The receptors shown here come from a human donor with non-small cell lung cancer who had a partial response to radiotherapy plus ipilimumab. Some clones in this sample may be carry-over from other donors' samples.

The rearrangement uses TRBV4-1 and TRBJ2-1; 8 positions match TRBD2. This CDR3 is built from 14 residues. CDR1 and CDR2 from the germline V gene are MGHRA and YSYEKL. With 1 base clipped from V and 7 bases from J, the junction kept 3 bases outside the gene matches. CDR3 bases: TGCGCCAGCAGCCAAGGGACTAGCTGGAATGAGCAGTTCTTC. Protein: CASSQGTSWNEQFF.

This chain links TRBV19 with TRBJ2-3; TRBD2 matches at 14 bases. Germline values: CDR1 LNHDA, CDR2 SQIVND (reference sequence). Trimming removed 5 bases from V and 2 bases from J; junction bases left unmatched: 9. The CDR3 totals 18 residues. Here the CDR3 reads CASSPRRTSGGYTDTQYF. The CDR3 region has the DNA TGTGCCAGTAGTCCTCGCCGGACTAGCGGGGGGTACACAGATACGCAGTATTTT.

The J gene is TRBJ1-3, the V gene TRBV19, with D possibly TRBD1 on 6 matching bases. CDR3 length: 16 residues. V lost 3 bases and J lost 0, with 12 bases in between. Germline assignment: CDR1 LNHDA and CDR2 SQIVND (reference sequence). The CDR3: CASSIVRGASGNTIYF. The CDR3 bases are TGTGCCAGTAGTATTGTTCGGGGGGCCTCTGGAAACACCATATATTTT.

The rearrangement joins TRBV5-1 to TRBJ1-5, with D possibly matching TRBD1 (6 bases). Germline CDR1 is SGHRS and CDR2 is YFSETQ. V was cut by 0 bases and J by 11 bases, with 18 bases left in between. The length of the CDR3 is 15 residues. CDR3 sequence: CASSLGGQGGGAQHF. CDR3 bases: TGCGCCAGCAGCTTGGGTGGTCAGGGAGGGGGAGCCCAGCATTTT.

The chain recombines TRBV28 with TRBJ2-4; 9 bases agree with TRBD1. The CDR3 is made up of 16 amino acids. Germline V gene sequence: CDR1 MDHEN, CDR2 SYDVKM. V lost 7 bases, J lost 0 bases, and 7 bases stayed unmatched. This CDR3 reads CASIGDRVVAKNIQYF. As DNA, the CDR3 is TGTGCCAGCATTGGGGACAGGGTTGTAGCCAAAAACATTCAGTACTTC.

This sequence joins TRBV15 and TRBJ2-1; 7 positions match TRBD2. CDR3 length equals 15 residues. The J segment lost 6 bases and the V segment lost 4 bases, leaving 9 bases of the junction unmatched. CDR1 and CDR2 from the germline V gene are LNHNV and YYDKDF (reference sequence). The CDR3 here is CATSIGGTQRNEQFF. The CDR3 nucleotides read TGTGCCACCAGCATCGGGGGGACGCAGCGCAATGAGCAGTTCTTC.

CDR3 in amino acids: CASSSRTGVTYYEQYF. CDR3 sequence (DNA): TGTGCCAGCAGCTCAAGGACAGGGGTCACCTACTACGAGCAGTACTTC. This chain joins TRBV7-6 and TRBJ2-7, with 9 bases that match TRBD1. Per the germline V gene, CDR1 is SGHVS and CDR2 is FNYEAQ. The CDR3 spans 16 residues. After removal of 4 bases from V and 3 bases from J, the junction contained 10 bases not matched to a gene.

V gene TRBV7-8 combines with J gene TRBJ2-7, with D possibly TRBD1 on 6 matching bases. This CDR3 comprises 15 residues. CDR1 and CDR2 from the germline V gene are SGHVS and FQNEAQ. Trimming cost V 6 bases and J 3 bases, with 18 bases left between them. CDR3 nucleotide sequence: TGTGCCAGCAGGTTGCGTCAGGGGACCGGCTACGAGCAGTACTTC. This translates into CASRLRQGTGYEQYF. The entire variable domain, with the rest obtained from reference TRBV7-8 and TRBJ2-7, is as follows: GAGVSQSPRYKVAKRGQDVALRCDPISGHVSLFWYQQALGQGPEFLTYFQNEAQLDKSGLPSDRFFAERPEGSVSTLKIQRTQQEDSAVYLCASRLRQGTGYEQYFGPGTRLTVT.

The CDR3 is CASSTSGSGGQYF. The DNA for the CDR3 is TGTGCCAGCTCTACTAGCGGGAGTGGAGGGCAGTACTTC. The chain joins TRBV27 to TRBJ2-7; TRBD2 aligns across 11 bases. The germline V gene has CDR1 MNHEY and CDR2 SMNVEV (reference sequence). After removal of 8 bases from V and 9 bases from J, the junction contained 9 bases not matched to a gene. The CDR3 has 13 residues.

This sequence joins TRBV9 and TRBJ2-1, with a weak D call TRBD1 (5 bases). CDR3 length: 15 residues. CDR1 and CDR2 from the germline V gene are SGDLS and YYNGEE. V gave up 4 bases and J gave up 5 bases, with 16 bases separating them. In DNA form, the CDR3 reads TGTGCCAGCAGCCTCCTGCCGGTCAGGGACAATGAGCAGTTCTTC. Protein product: CASSLLPVRDNEQFF.

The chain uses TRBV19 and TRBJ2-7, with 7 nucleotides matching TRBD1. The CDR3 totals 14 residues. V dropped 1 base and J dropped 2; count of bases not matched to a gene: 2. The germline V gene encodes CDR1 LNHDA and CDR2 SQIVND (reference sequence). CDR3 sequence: CASSIAGGTYEQYF. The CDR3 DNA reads TGTGCCAGTAGTATAGCAGGGGGAACCTACGAGCAGTACTTC.

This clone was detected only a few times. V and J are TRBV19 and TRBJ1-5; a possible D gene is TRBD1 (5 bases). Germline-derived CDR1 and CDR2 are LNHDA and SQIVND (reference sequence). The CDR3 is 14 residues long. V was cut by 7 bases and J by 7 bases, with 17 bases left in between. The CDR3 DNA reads TGTGCCAGTACCCACCGGGGGGACGGCCAGCCCCAGCATTTT. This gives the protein CASTHRGDGQPQHF.

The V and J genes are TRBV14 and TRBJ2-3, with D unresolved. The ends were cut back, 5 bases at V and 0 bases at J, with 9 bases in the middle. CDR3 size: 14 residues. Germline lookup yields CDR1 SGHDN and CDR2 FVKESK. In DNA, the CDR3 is TGTGCCAGCAGCTCTAGTCTTAGCACAGATACGCAGTATTTT. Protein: CASSSSLSTDTQYF.

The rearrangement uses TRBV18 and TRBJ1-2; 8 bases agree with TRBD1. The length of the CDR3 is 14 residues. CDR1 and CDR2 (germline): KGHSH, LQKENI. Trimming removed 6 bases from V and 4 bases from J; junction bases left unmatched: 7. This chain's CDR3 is CASSQDRGGYGYTF. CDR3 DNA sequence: TGTGCCAGCTCGCAAGACAGGGGAGGCTATGGCTACACCTTC.

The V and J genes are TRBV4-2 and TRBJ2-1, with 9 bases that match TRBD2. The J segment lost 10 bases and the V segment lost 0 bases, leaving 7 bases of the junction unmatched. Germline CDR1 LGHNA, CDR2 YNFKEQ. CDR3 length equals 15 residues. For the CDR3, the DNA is TGTGCCAGCAGCCAAGAGGGCGGGAGGGCCGGGGAGCAGTTCTTC. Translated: CASSQEGGRAGEQFF.

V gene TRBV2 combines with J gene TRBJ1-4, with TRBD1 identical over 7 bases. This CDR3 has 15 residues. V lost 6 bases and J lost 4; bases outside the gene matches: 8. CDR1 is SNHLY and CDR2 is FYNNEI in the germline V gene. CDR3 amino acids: CASRLTGTVNEKLFF. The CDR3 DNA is TGTGCCAGCAGATTAACCGGGACAGTTAATGAAAAACTGTTTTTT.

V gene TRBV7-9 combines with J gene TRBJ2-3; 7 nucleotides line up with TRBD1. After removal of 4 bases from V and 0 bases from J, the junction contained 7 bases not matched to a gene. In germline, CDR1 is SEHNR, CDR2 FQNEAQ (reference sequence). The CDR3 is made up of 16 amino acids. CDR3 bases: TGTGCCAGCAGCTCGGGACAGCTGACTAGCACAGATACGCAGTATTTT. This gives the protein CASSSGQLTSTDTQYF.

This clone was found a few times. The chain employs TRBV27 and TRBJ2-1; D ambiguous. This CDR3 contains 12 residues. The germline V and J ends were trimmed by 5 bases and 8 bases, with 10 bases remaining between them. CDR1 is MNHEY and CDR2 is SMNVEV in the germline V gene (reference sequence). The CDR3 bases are TGTGCCAGCAGTACGCAGTTCCATGAGCAGTTCTTC. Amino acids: CASSTQFHEQFF.

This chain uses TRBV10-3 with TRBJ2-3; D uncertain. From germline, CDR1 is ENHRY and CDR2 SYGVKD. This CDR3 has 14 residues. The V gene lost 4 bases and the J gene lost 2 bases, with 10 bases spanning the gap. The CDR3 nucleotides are TGTGCCATCAGTGTAGACACCTACACAGATACGCAGTATTTT. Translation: CAISVDTYTDTQYF.

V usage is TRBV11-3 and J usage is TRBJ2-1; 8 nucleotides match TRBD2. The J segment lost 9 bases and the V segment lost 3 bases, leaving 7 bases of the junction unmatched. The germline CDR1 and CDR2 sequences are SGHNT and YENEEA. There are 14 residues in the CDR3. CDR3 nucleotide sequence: TGTGCCAGCAGCTTGGCGCGGGGGGTAGGTGAGCAGTTCTTC. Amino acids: CASSLARGVGEQFF.

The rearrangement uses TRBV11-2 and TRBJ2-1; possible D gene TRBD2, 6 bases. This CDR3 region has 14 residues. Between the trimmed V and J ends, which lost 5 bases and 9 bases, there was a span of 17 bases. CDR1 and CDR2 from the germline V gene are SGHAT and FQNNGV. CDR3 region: CASSPRPHGGEQFF. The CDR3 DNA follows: TGTGCCAGCAGCCCCCGGCCGCACGGGGGTGAGCAGTTCTTC. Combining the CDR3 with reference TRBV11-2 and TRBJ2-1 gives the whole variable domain EAGVAQSPRYKIIEKRQSVAFWCNPISGHATLYWYQQILGQGPKLLIQFQNNGVVDDSQLPKDRFSAERLKGVDSTLKIQPAKLEDSAVYLCASSPRPHGGEQFFGPGTRLTVL.

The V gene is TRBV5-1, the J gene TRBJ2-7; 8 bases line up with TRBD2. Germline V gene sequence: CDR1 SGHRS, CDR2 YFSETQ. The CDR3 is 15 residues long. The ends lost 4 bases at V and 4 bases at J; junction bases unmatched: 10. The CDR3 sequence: CASSVSSGGPYEQYF. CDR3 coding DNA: TGCGCCAGCAGCGTCAGCAGCGGGGGCCCTTACGAGCAGTACTTC.

CDR3 sequence (DNA): TGTGCCAGCAGCCCCGGGACAGGAGTGGAGACCCAGTACTTC. Protein sequence: CASSPGTGVETQYF. The V call is TRBV7-2, the J call TRBJ2-5; 8 nucleotides align to TRBD1. The V gene's germline CDR1 is SGHTA and CDR2 FQGNSA. The CDR3 is made up of 14 amino acids. The V gene end was trimmed by 5 bases and the J gene end by 5 bases; junction bases not matched to a gene: 7.

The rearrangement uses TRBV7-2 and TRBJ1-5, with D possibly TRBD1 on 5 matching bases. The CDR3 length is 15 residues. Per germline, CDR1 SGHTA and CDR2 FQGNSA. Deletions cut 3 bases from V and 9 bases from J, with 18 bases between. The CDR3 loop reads CASSLGWGVEWPQHF. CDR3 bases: TGTGCCAGCAGCTTGGGGTGGGGGGTAGAATGGCCCCAGCATTTT.